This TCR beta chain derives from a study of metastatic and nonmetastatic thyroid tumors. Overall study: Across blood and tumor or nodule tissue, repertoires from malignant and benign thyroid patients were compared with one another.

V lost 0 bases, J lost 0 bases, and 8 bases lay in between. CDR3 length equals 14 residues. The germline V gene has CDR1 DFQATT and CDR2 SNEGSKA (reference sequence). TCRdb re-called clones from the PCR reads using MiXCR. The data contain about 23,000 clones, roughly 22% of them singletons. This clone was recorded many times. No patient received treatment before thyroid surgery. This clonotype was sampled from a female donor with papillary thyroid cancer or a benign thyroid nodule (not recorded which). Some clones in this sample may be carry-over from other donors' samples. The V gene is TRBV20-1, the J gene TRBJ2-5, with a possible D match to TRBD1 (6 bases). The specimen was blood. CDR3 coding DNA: TGCAGTGCTAGAGAAAGGACAGACCAAGAGACCCAGTACTTC. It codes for CSARERTDQETQYF.